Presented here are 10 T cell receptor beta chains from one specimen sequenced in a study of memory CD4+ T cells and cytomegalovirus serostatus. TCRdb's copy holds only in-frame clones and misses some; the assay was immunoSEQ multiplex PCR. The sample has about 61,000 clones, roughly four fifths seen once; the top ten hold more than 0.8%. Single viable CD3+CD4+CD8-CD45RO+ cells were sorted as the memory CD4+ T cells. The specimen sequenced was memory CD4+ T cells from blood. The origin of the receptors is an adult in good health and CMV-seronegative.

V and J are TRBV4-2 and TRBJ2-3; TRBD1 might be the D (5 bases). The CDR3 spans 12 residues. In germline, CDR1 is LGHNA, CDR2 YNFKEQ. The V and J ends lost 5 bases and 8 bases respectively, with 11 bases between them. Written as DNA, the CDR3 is TGTGCCAGCAGCTCCCGGACATTTACGCAGTATTTT. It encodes CASSSRTFTQYF.

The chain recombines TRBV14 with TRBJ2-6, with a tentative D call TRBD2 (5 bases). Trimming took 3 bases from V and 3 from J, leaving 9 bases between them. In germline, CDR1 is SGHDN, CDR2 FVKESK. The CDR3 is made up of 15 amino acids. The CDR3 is CASSQGGRGANVLTF. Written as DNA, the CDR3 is TGTGCCAGCAGCCAGGGCGGGCGTGGGGCCAACGTCCTGACTTTC.

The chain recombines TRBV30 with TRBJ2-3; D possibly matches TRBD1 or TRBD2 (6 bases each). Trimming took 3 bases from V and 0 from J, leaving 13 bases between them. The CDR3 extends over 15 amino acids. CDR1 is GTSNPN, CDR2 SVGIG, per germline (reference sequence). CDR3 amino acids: CAWRGGYSSTDTQYF. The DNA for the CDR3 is TGTGCCTGGAGAGGGGGGTATTCTAGCACAGATACGCAGTATTTT.

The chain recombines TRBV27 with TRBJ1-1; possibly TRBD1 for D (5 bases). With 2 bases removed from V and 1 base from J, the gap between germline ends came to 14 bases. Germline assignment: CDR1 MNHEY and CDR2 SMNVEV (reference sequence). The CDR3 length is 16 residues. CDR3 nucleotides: TGTGCCAGCAGTTTAAAGGTCGGGGCGGGGAACACTGAAGCTTTCTTT. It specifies CASSLKVGAGNTEAFF.

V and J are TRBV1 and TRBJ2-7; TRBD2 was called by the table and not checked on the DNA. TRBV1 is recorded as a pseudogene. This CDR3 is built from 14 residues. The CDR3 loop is CTSSQEAGAYEQYF. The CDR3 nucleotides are TGCACCAGCAGCCAAGAGGCGGGAGCCTACGAGCAGTACTTC.

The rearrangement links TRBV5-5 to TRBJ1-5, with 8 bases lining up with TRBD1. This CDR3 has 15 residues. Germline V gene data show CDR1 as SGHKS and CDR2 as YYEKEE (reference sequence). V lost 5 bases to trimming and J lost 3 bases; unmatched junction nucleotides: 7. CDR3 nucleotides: TGTGCCAGCAGGCTCGACAGGGGTATCAATCAGCCCCAGCATTTT. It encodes CASRLDRGINQPQHF.

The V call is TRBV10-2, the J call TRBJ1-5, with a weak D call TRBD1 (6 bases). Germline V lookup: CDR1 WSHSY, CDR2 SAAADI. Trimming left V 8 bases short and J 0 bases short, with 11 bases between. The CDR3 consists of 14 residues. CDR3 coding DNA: TGCGCCAGCGCAGGGGCCACTAGCAATCAGCCCCAGCATTTT. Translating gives CASAGATSNQPQHF.

DNA for the CDR3: TGTGCCAGCAGCTTCCGGCCCGAGGGCACCGGGGAGCTGTTTTTT. Translating it yields CASSFRPEGTGELFF. V usage is TRBV4-2 and J usage is TRBJ2-2, with a weak D call TRBD2 (5 bases). The CDR3 has 15 amino acids. V gave up 5 bases and J gave up 4 bases, with 14 bases separating them. Germline CDR1 LGHNA, CDR2 YNFKEQ.

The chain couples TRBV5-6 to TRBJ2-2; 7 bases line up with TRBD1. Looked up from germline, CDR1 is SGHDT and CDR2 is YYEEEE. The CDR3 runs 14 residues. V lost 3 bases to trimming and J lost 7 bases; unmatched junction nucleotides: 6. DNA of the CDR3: TGTGCCAGCAGCTACGGACAGGCTAGCGGGGAGCTGTTTTTT. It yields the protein CASSYGQASGELFF.

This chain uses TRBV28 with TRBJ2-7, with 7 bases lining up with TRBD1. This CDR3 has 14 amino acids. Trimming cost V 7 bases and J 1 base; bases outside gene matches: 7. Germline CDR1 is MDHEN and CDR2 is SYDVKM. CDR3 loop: CASTSETGSYEQYF. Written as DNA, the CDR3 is TGTGCCAGCACCTCCGAGACAGGGTCCTACGAGCAGTACTTC.